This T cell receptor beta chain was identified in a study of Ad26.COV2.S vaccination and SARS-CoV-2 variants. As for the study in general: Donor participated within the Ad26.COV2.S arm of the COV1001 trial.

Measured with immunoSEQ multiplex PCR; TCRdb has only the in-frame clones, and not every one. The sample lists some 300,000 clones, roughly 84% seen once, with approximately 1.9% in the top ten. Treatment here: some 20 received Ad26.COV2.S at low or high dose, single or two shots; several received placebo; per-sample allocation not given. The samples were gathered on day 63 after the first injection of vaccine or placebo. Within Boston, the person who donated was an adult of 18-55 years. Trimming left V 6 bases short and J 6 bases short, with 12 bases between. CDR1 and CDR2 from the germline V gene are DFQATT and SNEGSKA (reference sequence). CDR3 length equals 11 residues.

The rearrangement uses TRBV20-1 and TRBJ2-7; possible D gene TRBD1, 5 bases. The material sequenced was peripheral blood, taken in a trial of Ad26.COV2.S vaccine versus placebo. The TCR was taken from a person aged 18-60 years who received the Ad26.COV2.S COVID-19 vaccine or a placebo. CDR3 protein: CSARRESEQYF. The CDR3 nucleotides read TGCAGTGCCCGCAGGGAAAGCGAGCAGTACTTC.